Given below is one T cell receptor (beta chain) in context. This CDR3 spans 13 amino acids. Trimming stripped 5 bases from V and 7 bases from J, with 12 bases between. Germline V gives CDR1 SEHNR, CDR2 FQNEAQ (reference sequence). This specimen comes from a study of blood T cells in healthy people across ages. Study-wide background: Researchers report that template switching captured about one barcoded beta molecule per two T cells.

Primers used in a second PCR of roughly 6 to 11 cycles were a sample-barcoded 5' primer and a J-beta primer mix. TCRdb fed the 5' RACE reads into MiXCR, producing one record per CDR3 protein. Of 1.5 million to 2 million distinct CDR3 sequences listed, approximately 30% are singletons. The gene calls are TRBV7-9 and TRBJ1-5, with a possible D match to TRBD1 (6 bases). Sequencing input: blood. The TCR comes from a woman aged 25 to 39 in good health. The CDR3 DNA follows: TGTGCCAGCAGCCTGGACAGCCAACAGCCCCAGCATTTT. This codes for CASSLDSQQPQHF.